This is a list of T cell receptor beta chains from one sample in a study of T cells in Graves' hyperthyroidism and ophthalmopathy. TCRdb analysed the multiplex PCR reads with MiXCR anew, one entry per CDR3 protein. The table has approximately 600,000 distinct CDR3 sequences, around 14% seen once. Sequenced sample: blood. The receptors here all came from a woman under 30 with Graves' ophthalmopathy. The CDR3 runs from the conserved cysteine through the conserved F or W. Fields, in order: J gene, V gene, clone size, D gene, CDR3 DNA, CDR3 protein. A D gene is named only where the DNA matches it firmly. Expanded clones get a size class; other rows say once, few or many, or leave the size out.

>TRBJ2-5|TRBV3-1|many|-
TGTGCCAGCAGCCAAGGACTTCTCCAAGAGACCCAGTACTTC
CASSQGLLQETQYF
>TRBJ2-5|TRBV10-3|many|TRBD2
TGTGCCTCCTCCCGTCTAGCGGGAGACCAAGAGACCCAGTACTTC
CASSRLAGDQETQYF
>TRBJ1-2|TRBV2|many|-
TGTGCCAGCAGTGAAGTCGAAAGTCCAGGAAACTATGGCTACACCTTC
CASSEVESPGNYGYTF
>TRBJ2-3|TRBV24-1|many|-
TGTGCCACCAGTGGGACTCGAGATACGCAGTATTTT
CATSGTRDTQYF
>TRBJ1-1|TRBV12-3/TRBV12-4|many|-
TGTGCCAGCAGCTGGGGCCCGAACACTGAAGCTTTCTTT
CASSWGPNTEAFF
>TRBJ1-6|TRBV27|few|-
TGTGCCAGCACCCCGGGGAACTATAATTCACCCCTCCACTTT
CASTPGNYNSPLHF
>TRBJ2-3|TRBV6-1|many|-
TGTGCCAGCAGAATGAGGAGGGAGGTGAAGCGAGATACGCAGTATTTT
CASRMRREVKRDTQYF
>TRBJ2-3|TRBV20-1|many|-
TGCAGTGCTAGAGATCAAGGGGTAGATACGCAGTATTTT
CSARDQGVDTQYF
>TRBJ2-5|TRBV27|many|-
TGTGCCAGCAGTTTATACTCCGGAACGCAAGAGACCCAGTACTTC
CASSLYSGTQETQYF
>TRBJ1-2|TRBV12-3/TRBV12-4|many|-
TGTGCCAGCAGCCCCGCGGGGGGCTCGCGCTACACCTTC
CASSPAGGSRYTF
>TRBJ2-5|TRBV3-1|many|-
TGTGCCAGCAGCCAAGAGGCCGGGGCAATGGGGCAAGAGACCCAGTACTTC
CASSQEAGAMGQETQYF
>TRBJ2-6|TRBV6-1|many|-
TGTGCCAGCAGTTATAAGCAGTTCCCCAGCTCTGGGGCCAACGTCCTGACTTTC
CASSYKQFPSSGANVLTF
>TRBJ2-1|TRBV9|many|TRBD2
TGTGCCAGCAGCGTAGAACTAGCGGGTTCCTACAATGAGCAGTTCTTC
CASSVELAGSYNEQFF
>TRBJ2-7|TRBV3-1|-|TRBD1
TGTGCCAGCACCCCGGACAGGGGCTACGAGCAGTACTTC
CASTPDRGYEQYF
>TRBJ2-5|TRBV6-1|many|TRBD2
TGTGCCAGCAGCTCCCTCGGGGGGGCGGAGACCCAGTACTTC
CASSSLGGAETQYF
>TRBJ1-3|TRBV19|few|-
TGTGCCAGCCCCGGGCTAGGGGGAAACACCATATATTTT
CASPGLGGNTIYF
>TRBJ1-5|TRBV10-3|few|TRBD1
TGTGCCATCAGTCAGGACAGGGGTAATCAGCCCCAGCATTTT
CAISQDRGNQPQHF
>TRBJ2-1|TRBV12-3/TRBV12-4|many|TRBD2
TGTGCCAGCAGTGGGAGGGTCGGGGTCAATGAGCAGTTCTTC
CASSGRVGVNEQFF
>TRBJ2-3|TRBV27|few|-
TGTGCCAGCAGTTTGTCAGGGCCGGGGCAGTATTTT
CASSLSGPGQYF
>TRBJ1-1|TRBV5-1|many|-
TGCGCCAGCAGCTTGACAGCTTTGGGAAACACTGAAGCTTTCTTT
CASSLTALGNTEAFF
>TRBJ2-1|TRBV24-1|few|-
TGTGCCACCAGTGATTTGGACGCGGACCCCTCCTACAATGAGCAGTTCTTC
CATSDLDADPSYNEQFF
>TRBJ1-4|TRBV4-3|-|-
TGCGCCAGCAGCCAGGGGAGAGGGGATGAAAAACTGTTTTTT
CASSQGRGDEKLFF
>TRBJ2-7|TRBV7-3|many|-
TGTGCCAGCAGCCCGAACCCACAGACCTACGAGCAGTACTTC
CASSPNPQTYEQYF
>TRBJ2-5|TRBV29-1|many|-
TGCAGCGTTGTGTGGGCAGTCGACCAAGAGACCCAGTACTTC
CSVVWAVDQETQYF
>TRBJ2-2|TRBV20-1|many|TRBD2
TGCAGTGCTGGGGGACTAGCGACAAGGACCGGGGAGCTGTTTTTT
CSAGGLATRTGELFF
>TRBJ2-5|TRBV7-2|-|-
TGTGCCAGCAGCCCCCGTCCAGGGGCTTTGTATATGGTTTGGAGGCAAGAGACCCAGTACTTC
CASSPRPGALYMVWRQETQYF
>TRBJ2-1|TRBV27|few|TRBD2
TGTGCCAGCAGTTTACCCGGACTAGCGGGAGTGGGCAATGAGCAGTTCTTC
CASSLPGLAGVGNEQFF
>TRBJ1-3|TRBV6-1|-|TRBD1
TGTGCCAGCCAGGGGGGCTACTCTGGAAACACCATATATTTT
CASQGGYSGNTIYF
>TRBJ2-5|TRBV19|-|TRBD2
TGTGCCAGTAGTATTGGGACTAGCGGGAGTACGGAGACCCAGTACTTC
CASSIGTSGSTETQYF
>TRBJ1-2|TRBV30|many|-
TGTGCCTGGAGTTTATTAGACGGCTACACCTTC
CAWSLLDGYTF
>TRBJ2-2|TRBV6-5|few|TRBD2
TGTGCCAGCAGTTACGCAAGCGGGAGAGGGAACACCGGGGAGCTGTTTTTT
CASSYASGRGNTGELFF
>TRBJ2-5|TRBV11-2|many|-
TGTGCCAGCAGCTTAGATTCCCACCGAGGGGGATGGCAAGAGACCCAGTACTTC
CASSLDSHRGGWQETQYF
>TRBJ2-7|TRBV2|many|-
TGTGCCAGCCAGCCCGAGCAGTACTTC
CASQPEQYF
>TRBJ2-2|TRBV12-3/TRBV12-4|few|-
TGTGCCAGCAGTTTATTGGCTTCCGGGGAGCTGTTTTTT
CASSLLASGELFF
>TRBJ1-1|TRBV2|many|-
TGTGCCAGCAGTGAAAACGGGTACACTGAAGCTTTCTTT
CASSENGYTEAFF
>TRBJ1-6|TRBV9|few|-
TGTGCCAGCAGCGCCCACCGGGACACGAGCTCCTATAATTCACCCCTCCACTTT
CASSAHRDTSSYNSPLHF
>TRBJ2-7|TRBV20-1|many|TRBD2
TGCAGTGCTAGAGAGGTTTTCGGGAGGGACGAGCAGTACTTC
CSAREVFGRDEQYF
>TRBJ2-3|TRBV11-2|few|-
TGTGCCAGCAGCTCCGCTAGCTCCGATACGCAGTATTTT
CASSSASSDTQYF
>TRBJ1-2|TRBV12-3/TRBV12-4|many|-
TGTGCCAGCACCTCCCGAAGGACTCAAGGTTTGGGGAACTATGGCTACACCTTC
CASTSRRTQGLGNYGYTF
>TRBJ2-7|TRBV6-5|-|-
TGTGCCAGCAGTTACTCGTATCAGGGGCTCTCCTACGAGCAGTACTTC
CASSYSYQGLSYEQYF
>TRBJ1-3|TRBV28|many|TRBD1
TGTGCCAGCAGAACTCCGAACGACAGGGGTGATGGAAACACCATATATTTT
CASRTPNDRGDGNTIYF
>TRBJ2-7|TRBV7-8|-|-
TGTGCCAGCAGCTTAGAGGTCCACGAGCAGTACTTC
CASSLEVHEQYF
>TRBJ2-7|TRBV5-1|-|TRBD2
TGCGCCAGCAGCCTGGGACTAGCGGGAGGCCTTTCCTACGAGCAGTACTTC
CASSLGLAGGLSYEQYF
>TRBJ2-1|TRBV11-3|many|TRBD2
TGTGCCAGCAGCCCCTCTAGCGGGAGGGCCTATGAGCAGTTCTTC
CASSPSSGRAYEQFF
>TRBJ2-3|TRBV5-8|-|TRBD1
TGTGCCAGCAGCTCCGGGACAGGGGGCCGTGGCACAGATACGCAGTATTTT
CASSSGTGGRGTDTQYF
>TRBJ2-3|TRBV6-4|few|TRBD2
TGTGCCAGCAGTGACTTGGGACTAGCGGTCGATTGGGGCACAGATACGCAGTATTTT
CASSDLGLAVDWGTDTQYF
>TRBJ2-4|TRBV20-1|few|TRBD2
TGCAGTGCTAGTCAACTAGCGGGAGCCAAACTAGCCAAAAACATTCAGTACTTC
CSASQLAGAKLAKNIQYF
>TRBJ2-7|TRBV5-6|many|TRBD1
TGTGCCAGCAGCTTGGATCTTGGGACAGCCTCCTACGAGCAGTACTTC
CASSLDLGTASYEQYF
>TRBJ2-3|TRBV7-9|few|TRBD1
TGTGCCAGCAGCTCCCCGACAGGGGGCATCACAGATACGCAGTATTTT
CASSSPTGGITDTQYF
>TRBJ2-5|TRBV7-3|many|TRBD2
TGTGCCAGCAGTACGGGACTACCTAAGGGGACCCAGTACTTC
CASSTGLPKGTQYF
>TRBJ2-2|TRBV6-5|many|-
TGTGCCAGCAGTTACCCGGGACAAGGGGGTGGTGGGGAGCTGTTTTTT
CASSYPGQGGGGELFF
>TRBJ2-7|TRBV7-9|many|TRBD2
TGTGCCAACAGCTCTAGCGGGAGGGCCTTCTACGAGCAGTACTTC
CANSSSGRAFYEQYF
>TRBJ2-7|TRBV5-6|-|TRBD2
TGTGCCAGCAGCAGTGGACTAGCGGGAGGGCCCTTGTCTCGTGAGCAGTACTTC
CASSSGLAGGPLSREQYF